The sequence of this T cell receptor (beta chain) was determined in a study of breast tumors, draining lymph nodes, adjacent tissues (dated by TCRdb to 2016 to 2017). Regarding the research as a whole: The study compared TCR beta repertoires across tumor, adjacent nontumor tissue and axillary lymph nodes from breast cancer patients. In human breast cancer, the study set out to evaluate how tumor, surrounding tissue and draining lymph node repertoires relate to one another and whether T cells may move between these sites.

Overall results and qualifications from the work: Tumor T-cell repertoires showed less diversity than lymph node repertoires and more diversity than nontumor tissue repertoires, and tumor T-cell repertoires showed preferential V and J gene usage. A scenario in which most tumor T cells derive from the lymph node and then expand within tumor tissue was judged to be consistent with the data. In luminal-like breast cancer, tumor and nontumor tissue repertoires resembled each other significantly more than in basal-like breast cancer. The study presented the conclusion that tumor T cells originate in lymph nodes as consistent with a hypothesis, not as something directly demonstrated.

The instrument was an Illumina HiSeq 2000. TCR beta chain libraries were generated through multiplex PCR amplification. The amplified TCR beta chain products were analyzed by high-throughput sequencing. TCRdb reprocessed the public reads (quality trimming at Q25 with fastp, clone calling with MiXCR) and kept in-frame beta chains. Merged by CDR3 protein, the rows form single entries marked with the most common genes and DNA. For this sample the table gives approximately 210,000 distinct CDR3 sequences, of which approximately 30% were detected only once. The ten most abundant clones make up about 1.4% of the sample. Based on the germline V gene, the CDR1 and CDR2 sequences are SNHLY and FYNNEI. Inclusive of the bounding cysteine and phenylalanine, the CDR3 is 15 residues long. The DNA shown is the 45-base CDR3, in frame from base 1. Compared with germline, V lacks 4 bases and J lacks 11 bases; bases without a gene match: 12.

As concerns this clonotype: What antigen it recognizes has not been identified. Per-nucleotide qualities are absent, and no much larger clonotype sits a single base away.

The axillary draining lymph nodes of breast cancer patients were the source of the lymph node samples. The sequencing sample was made of axillary lymph node tissue. The receptor comes from a female donor with breast cancer. Some clones in this sample may be carry-over from other donors' samples. The chain employs TRBV2 and TRBJ2-1; TRBD1 matches 9 bases in the middle. The CDR3: CASSAGGQGVGKQFF. The DNA reads TGTGCCAGCAGTGCCGGGGGACAGGGCGTCGGGAAGCAGTTCTTC.